The 7 T cell receptor beta chains given below trace back to one sample, sequenced in a study of response to subunit inactivated influenza vaccine. A single record per CDR3 protein comes from TCRdb applying MiXCR to the RT-PCR reads. The table lists about 570,000 distinct CDR3 sequences, around 10% of them singletons. The same specimen was also included in a second study, on T cells expressing NK-cell markers. That source notes: Template switching by 5'RACE with UMIs generated the TCR beta cDNA.

Specimen: PBMCs from blood, collected on the day of vaccination. These TCRs come from a man aged 45 to 65 who received an inactivated influenza vaccine.

This clonotype appeared a few times. The J gene is TRBJ2-5, the V gene TRBV6-5, with TRBD1 matching over 10 bases. Germline CDR1 MNHEY, CDR2 SVGAGI. The CDR3 loop spans 17 amino acids. V lost 2 bases to trimming and J lost 4 bases; unmatched junction nucleotides: 10. The DNA of the CDR3 is TGTGCCAGCAGTTACCCCAGACAGGGGGCAAAGGGAGAGACCCAGTACTTC. Translation gives CASSYPRQGAKGETQYF.

This clonotype has more than one count but fewer than ten. The rearrangement uses TRBV19 and TRBJ1-5; 9 positions match TRBD1. The germline V gene has CDR1 LNHDA and CDR2 SQIVND (reference sequence). Unmatched junction bases numbered 6, after V lost 10 bases and J lost 2 bases. CDR3 length: 14 amino acids. CDR3 protein: CAIPRDRGNQPQHF. CDR3 coding DNA: TGTGCCATACCGAGGGACAGGGGCAATCAGCCCCAGCATTTT.

The V gene is TRBV3-1, the J gene TRBJ1-1; a weak D match, TRBD1 (6 bases). The CDR3 length is 13 residues. Trimming took 8 bases from V and 11 from J, leaving 21 bases between them. Germline loops: CDR1 LGHDT, CDR2 YNNKEL (reference sequence). The DNA of the CDR3 is TGTGCCAGCGCCCGAGACTCGGGGGCGAGGGCTTTCTTT. This encodes CASARDSGARAFF.

This clonotype was observed a handful of times. The chain employs TRBV5-1 and TRBJ2-6, with unresolved D. Germline loops: CDR1 SGHRS, CDR2 YFSETQ. V lost 0 bases and J 0 bases, leaving 4 bases between the germline ends. The CDR3 has 15 residues. CDR3 protein: CASSLEISGANVLTF. Here the CDR3 DNA reads TGCGCCAGCAGCTTGGAGATCTCTGGGGCCAACGTCCTGACTTTC.

The gene calls are TRBV2 and TRBJ2-2; TRBD1 agrees at 8 bases. The trim removed 7 bases at V and 5 bases at J, leaving 9 bases unmatched. This CDR3 region has 15 residues. Germline-derived CDR1 and CDR2 are SNHLY and FYNNEI. CDR3 in DNA: TGTGCCAGCATCCCCCAGGGGGCGCAGACCGGGGAGCTGTTTTTT. The encoded protein is CASIPQGAQTGELFF.

As for this clonotype: A much larger clonotype is one base distant, so this may be a read error. The chain joins TRBV29-1 to TRBJ2-4; D call uncertain. The CDR3 contains 13 residues. From germline, CDR1 is SQVTM and CDR2 ANQGSEA. The CDR3 coding sequence is TGCAGCCTTGAACTTCTAGCCAAAAACATTCAGTACTTC. Translated, it gives CSLELLAKNIQYF.

The CDR3 coding sequence is TGTGCCAGCAGCCAAGATGCGGAAAACTACGAGCAGTACTTC. Its protein is CASSQDAENYEQYF. This rearrangement joins TRBV4-2 to TRBJ2-7; unclear D gene. The V and J ends lost 0 bases and 3 bases respectively, with 9 bases between them. Germline V gives CDR1 LGHNA, CDR2 YNFKEQ. The length of the CDR3 is 14 residues.